These 9 T cell receptor beta chains share one sample of origin, sequenced in a study of T-cell memory formation after mild COVID-19. TCRdb ran MiXCR on the 5' RACE reads and lists one entry per CDR3 protein. The sample carries some 600,000 distinct CDR3 sequences, 15% to 20% recorded once. Material for sequencing was PBMCs or a T cell subset sorted from them (not recorded which). All receptors come from an adult woman who had mild COVID-19 (a few samples of this study predate the infection). Cell type and time point are not known.

V and J are TRBV5-1 and TRBJ2-1, with 8 bases that match TRBD1. The trim removed 4 bases at V and 4 bases at J, leaving 7 bases unmatched. The CDR3 extends over 15 amino acids. The germline V gene has CDR1 SGHRS and CDR2 YFSETQ. The DNA of the CDR3 is TGCGCCAGCAGCCGAGGGACAGGCTATTACAATGAGCAGTTCTTC. It yields the protein CASSRGTGYYNEQFF.

The V gene is TRBV2, the J gene TRBJ1-1; 11 nucleotides match TRBD1. Germline values: CDR1 SNHLY, CDR2 FYNNEI. The CDR3 runs 14 residues. V shed 8 bases, J shed 5 bases, and the junction held 7 bases outside the gene matches. The CDR3 nucleotides read TGTGCCAGCCTCCCGGACAGGGGGCCGACTGAAGCTTTCTTT. It specifies CASLPDRGPTEAFF. Filled out from reference TRBV2 and TRBJ1-1, the complete variable domain reads EPEVTQTPSHQVTQMGQEVILRCVPISNHLYFYWYRQILGQKVEFLVSFYNNEISEKSEIFDDQFSVERPDGSNFTLKIRSTKLEDSAMYFCASLPDRGPTEAFFGQGTRLTVV.

The table lists this clonotype with a few counts. J is TRBJ1-5 and V is TRBV6-1; D is ambiguous. V was trimmed by 6 bases and J by 4 bases, leaving 7 bases between them. Germline loops: CDR1 MNHNS, CDR2 SASEGT. The CDR3 is 12 residues long. In nucleotides, the CDR3 is TGTGCCAGCAGCGCGGAAAATCAGCCCCAGCATTTT. Translating gives CASSAENQPQHF.

Turning to this clonotype: A much larger clonotype is one base distant, so this may be a read error. The genes are TRBV3-1 and TRBJ1-1, with D unresolved. With 6 bases removed from V and 4 bases from J, the gap between germline ends came to 21 bases. There are 16 residues in the CDR3. Germline V lookup: CDR1 LGHDT, CDR2 YNNKEL (reference sequence). DNA for the CDR3: TGTGCCAGCAGTCCAACCCGCAGGTGCCGGGGCACTGAAGCTTTCTTT. As protein: CASSPTRRCRGTEAFF.

This chain links TRBV9 with TRBJ2-3; D perhaps matches TRBD2 (5 bases). From germline, CDR1 is SGDLS and CDR2 YYNGEE. The ends were cut back, 4 bases at V and 10 bases at J, with 16 bases in the middle. The CDR3 consists of 13 residues. CDR3 residues: CASSPIPWESQYF. CDR3 sequence (DNA): TGTGCCAGCAGCCCTATACCCTGGGAGTCGCAGTATTTT.

This clonotype was seen only a few times. The genes are TRBV20-1 and TRBJ2-7; unclear D gene. Germline loops: CDR1 DFQATT, CDR2 SNEGSKA (reference sequence). The ends were cut back, 3 bases at V and 0 bases at J, with 15 bases in the middle. The CDR3 extends over 15 amino acids. CDR3 sequence (DNA): TGCAGTGCTAGCCCAGCACCGCCGAGCTCCTACGAGCAGTACTTC. Its protein product is CSASPAPPSSYEQYF.

This clonotype was counted a few times. The chain uses TRBV7-9 and TRBJ2-7; 9 bases fit TRBD1. Germline V gives CDR1 SEHNR, CDR2 FQNEAQ (reference sequence). This CDR3 region has 17 residues. V lost 3 bases, J lost 5 bases, and 14 bases stayed unmatched. The CDR3 here is CASSFGDRDEVAHEQYF. The CDR3 nucleotides are TGTGCCAGCAGCTTCGGGGACAGGGATGAAGTCGCCCACGAGCAGTACTTC.

In this sample, this clonotype turned up a few times. The chain is built from TRBV7-9 and TRBJ2-5; TRBD1 matches 11 bases. Germline V gene lookup returns CDR1 SEHNR and CDR2 FQNEAQ (reference sequence). V lost 5 bases, J lost 0 bases, and 2 bases stayed unmatched. The CDR3 extends over 15 amino acids. The DNA for the CDR3 is TGTGCCAGCAGCCCGGGACAGGGGGACCAAGAGACCCAGTACTTC. It encodes CASSPGQGDQETQYF.

The chain employs TRBV6-5 and TRBJ1-1; D is undetermined. The length of the CDR3 is 15 residues. Germline V gene data show CDR1 as MNHEY and CDR2 as SVGAGI. V was clipped by 1 base and J by 0 bases, with 9 bases between them. The CDR3 loop reads CASSYWPQLNTEAFF. The CDR3 coding sequence is TGTGCCAGCAGTTACTGGCCGCAATTGAACACTGAAGCTTTCTTT.